Here is one T cell receptor beta chain with its context. Reverse transcribed after extraction, RNA yielded cDNA as the sequencing template. Sequencing was performed with immunoSEQ multiplex PCR; in TCRdb, only in-frame clones are kept and a portion is missing. The sample yields 110,000 to 150,000 clones, about three fifths seen once. The entry originates in a study of CD8+ T cells in alopecia areata. Looking at the study overall: Tofacitinib therapy took 6 to 18 months; 6 months off drug came after.

Alopecia areata patients provided lesional scalp punch biopsies and peripheral blood, both collected for the study. PBMCs, the starting material, were the source of sorted CD4+ and CD8+ T cells. V was pared by 0 bases and J by 6 bases, with 0 bases between. The CDR3 runs to 11 residues. Germline assignment: CDR1 SEHNR and CDR2 FQNEAQ (reference sequence). The sample consisted of CD4+ T cells sorted from blood, taken at week 0. The gene calls are TRBV7-9 and TRBJ2-1; D is unclear. The TCR originated in a human donor with alopecia areata. The CDR3 protein is CASSLANEQFF. CDR3 nucleotides: TGTGCCAGCAGCTTAGCCAATGAGCAGTTCTTC. The full variable domain, rest sourced from reference TRBV7-9 and TRBJ2-1, is DTGVSQNPRHKITKRGQNVTFRCDPISEHNRLYWYRQTLGQGPEFLTYFQNEAQLEKSRLLSDRFSAERPKGSFSTLEIQRTEQGDSAMYLCASSLANEQFFGPGTRLTVL.